The rows below give T cell receptor beta chains drawn from one sample of a study of T cell responses to AZD1222 COVID-19 vaccine. The assay was immunoSEQ multiplex PCR, and TCRdb's table has in-frame clones only and misses some. The repertoire holds fewer than 120,000 clones, with roughly 92% as singletons. The sample consisted of peripheral blood, taken 28 days after the second AZD1222 dose. These receptors originate from an adult who received the AZD1222 COVID-19 vaccine. The CDR3 runs from the conserved cysteine through the conserved F or W. A D gene is named only where the DNA matches it firmly. Expanded clones get a size class; other rows say once, few or many, or leave the size out.

>-|TRBV7-6|TRBJ1-1|-
CASSRLGGRGTEAFF
TGTGCCAGCAGCCGTTTAGGAGGGCGGGGCACTGAAGCTTTCTTT
>-|TRBV28|TRBJ1-6|few
CASSLPSSYNSPLHF
TGTGCCAGCAGTTTACCCAGCTCCTATAATTCACCCCTCCACTTT
>TRBD2|TRBV6-5|TRBJ2-5|-
CASSRTSWETQYF
TGTGCCAGCAGTAGGACTAGCTGGGAGACCCAGTACTTC
>TRBD1|TRBV4-1|TRBJ2-2|-
CASSYTVTGGGSTGELFF
TGCGCCAGCAGCTACACCGTGACAGGGGGAGGAAGCACCGGGGAGCTGTTTTTT
>-|TRBV6-4|TRBJ1-4|-
CASSGEYNDEKLFF
TGTGCCAGCAGTGGGGAATATAATGACGAAAAACTGTTTTTT
>TRBD1|TRBV4-3|TRBJ1-2|-
CASSQVRPDRDCGYTF
TGCGCCAGCAGCCAAGTTCGACCTGACAGGGATTGTGGCTACACCTTC
>TRBD1|TRBV4-2|TRBJ2-2|-
CASRTGGLDTGELFF
TGTGCCAGCCGAACAGGGGGCTTGGACACCGGGGAGCTGTTTTTT
>-|TRBV11-3|TRBJ1-1|-
CASSLGPISNTEAFF
TGTGCCAGCAGCTTAGGTCCGATTTCGAACACTGAAGCTTTCTTT
>-|TRBV21-1|TRBJ1-1|-
CASSTPGQGRYTEAFF
TGTGCCAGCAGCACACCTGGGCAGGGCCGGTACACTGAAGCTTTCTTT
>-|TRBV30|TRBJ2-6|-
CAWSLGLSGANVLTF
TGTGCCTGGAGTCTAGGGCTCTCTGGGGCCAACGTCCTGACTTTC
>-|TRBV14|TRBJ1-3|-
CASSLSNSGNTIYF
TGTGCCAGCAGCCTATCCAACTCTGGAAACACCATATATTTT
>-|TRBV19|TRBJ2-7|-
CASSIGPVQIYEQYF
TGTGCCAGTAGTATTGGGCCCGTCCAAATATACGAGCAGTACTTC
>-|TRBV7-2|TRBJ1-2|-
CASSLGQITYGYTF
TGTGCCAGCAGCTTAGGACAGATCACCTATGGCTACACCTTC
>-|TRBV7-2|TRBJ2-3|-
CASSSVDTQYF
TGTGCCAGCAGCTCCGTAGATACGCAGTATTTT
>TRBD1|TRBV18|TRBJ1-3|-
CASSSTGDPTGNTIYF
TGTGCCAGCTCTTCGACAGGGGATCCCACTGGAAACACCATATATTTT
>-|TRBV2|TRBJ2-3|-
CASSAQPSTDTQYF
TGTGCCAGCAGTGCACAGCCAAGCACAGATACGCAGTATTTT
>TRBD1|TRBV18|TRBJ1-4|-
CASSRPGQGYGTNEKLFF
TGTGCCAGCTCCCGACCGGGACAGGGGTACGGTACTAATGAAAAACTGTTTTTT
>-|TRBV5-4|TRBJ1-4|-
CASSLQGGNEKLFF
TGTGCCAGCAGCCTACAGGGAGGGAATGAAAAACTGTTTTTT
>TRBD1|TRBV7-8|TRBJ2-7|-
CASSSERTGTGVYEQYF
TGTGCCAGCAGCTCGGAAAGAACCGGGACAGGGGTCTACGAGCAGTACTTC
>-|TRBV24-1|TRBJ1-5|-
CATSDPRRGNQPQHF
TGTGCCACCAGTGATCCCCGAAGGGGCAATCAGCCCCAGCATTTT
>-|TRBV30|TRBJ2-1|-
CAWKARAPEQFF
TGTGCCTGGAAGGCTCGGGCCCCTGAGCAGTTCTTC
>-|TRBV5-5|TRBJ1-5|-
CASRPRAVSNQPQHF
TGTGCCAGCCGCCCCCGGGCGGTTAGCAATCAGCCCCAGCATTTT
>TRBD2|TRBV27|TRBJ2-1|-
CASTSGTSVSNEQFF
TGTGCCAGCACCTCCGGGACTAGCGTTTCGAATGAGCAGTTCTTC
>TRBD1|TRBV18|TRBJ1-6|-
CASSPRQGDNSPLHF
TGTGCCAGCTCACCACGACAGGGTGATAATTCACCCCTCCACTTT
>-|TRBV4-1|TRBJ2-2|-
CASSQEGWNTGELFF
TGCGCCAGCAGCCAAGAGGGGTGGAACACCGGGGAGCTGTTTTTT
>-|TRBV7-9|TRBJ1-1|once
CASSLLAGMNTEAFF
TGTGCCAGCAGCTTATTGGCAGGGATGAACACTGAAGCTTTCTTT
>TRBD2|TRBV12-3/TRBV12-4|TRBJ2-5|-
CASRASGQETQYF
TGTGCCAGCAGAGCTAGCGGGCAAGAGACCCAGTACTTC
>TRBD2|TRBV10-3|TRBJ2-2|-
CAISRLAGDTGELFF
TGTGCCATCAGCCGACTAGCGGGAGACACCGGGGAGCTGTTTTTT
>-|TRBV4-1|TRBJ1-3|once
CASSQDLTVSGNTIYF
TGCGCCAGCAGCCAAGATCTCACGGTCTCTGGAAACACCATATATTTT
>-|TRBV5-4|TRBJ1-2|-
CASSLGTADFYGYTF
TGTGCCAGCAGCTTGGGGACCGCCGATTTCTATGGCTACACCTTC
>-|TRBV5-1|TRBJ1-6|-
CASSNPGPLNSPLHF
TGCGCCAGCAGCAACCCGGGACCGCTGAATTCACCCCTCCACTTT
>TRBD2|TRBV5-4|TRBJ2-1|-
CASSDTSGGRDEQFF
TGTGCCAGCAGCGATACTAGCGGGGGGCGGGATGAGCAGTTCTTC
>TRBD1|TRBV3-1/TRBV3-2|TRBJ1-1|-
CASSHGTGIEAFF
TGTGCCAGCAGCCATGGGACAGGGATTGAAGCTTTCTTT
>TRBD2|TRBV4-3|TRBJ2-3|-
CASSVTGGAASPDTQYF
TGCGCCAGCAGCGTTACGGGGGGGGCAGCCTCACCAGATACGCAGTATTTT
>-|TRBV3-1/TRBV3-2|TRBJ1-1|-
CASSLPWGTEAFF
TGTGCCAGCAGCCTTCCTTGGGGCACTGAAGCTTTCTTT
>-|TRBV4-1|TRBJ1-2|-
CASSSARGSYGYTF
TGCGCCAGCAGCTCTGCCCGGGGTTCCTATGGCTACACCTTC
>TRBD2|TRBV9|TRBJ2-5|once
CASSALAGGKETQYF
TGTGCCAGCAGCGCGCTAGCGGGGGGGAAGGAGACCCAGTACTTC
>-|TRBV5-1|TRBJ2-7|-
CASSLVSGTVYEQYF
TGCGCCAGCAGCTTGGTGTCCGGGACTGTTTACGAGCAGTACTTC
>-|TRBV25-1|TRBJ1-5|-
CASQGHGDQPQHF
TGTGCCAGCCAGGGCCATGGAGATCAGCCCCAGCATTTT
>-|TRBV10-3|TRBJ1-5|-
CAISEGVRNQPQHF
TGTGCCATCAGTGAAGGGGTCCGCAATCAGCCCCAGCATTTT
>TRBD2|TRBV15|TRBJ2-5|-
CATSRDLVAGVETGTQYF
TGTGCCACCAGCAGAGATCTGGTAGCGGGGGTTGAGACCGGGACCCAGTACTTC
>-|TRBV6-6|TRBJ2-7|-
CASSYSRDYEQYF
TGTGCCAGCAGTTATTCTAGAGATTACGAGCAGTACTTC
>TRBD1|TRBV19|TRBJ1-5|-
CASSRGGTGGTSNQPQHF
TGTGCCAGTAGTCGGGGAGGGACAGGGGGGACGAGCAATCAGCCCCAGCATTTT
>-|TRBV3-1/TRBV3-2|TRBJ2-5|-
CASSPMTRRETQYF
TGTGCCAGCAGCCCGATGACGCGAAGAGAGACCCAGTACTTC
>TRBD1|TRBV11-2|TRBJ1-1|-
CASSRRTGLPEAFF
TGTGCCAGCAGCCGCAGGACAGGTTTACCTGAAGCTTTCTTT
>-|TRBV11-2|TRBJ1-2|-
CASSPPSVYIGTF
TGTGCCAGCAGCCCCCCTAGTGTCTATATCGGTACCTTC
>-|TRBV7-6|TRBJ2-1|once
CASSQGGARENEQFF
TGTGCCAGCAGCCAGGGGGGGGCGAGGGAAAATGAGCAGTTCTTC
>TRBD2|TRBV3-1/TRBV3-2|TRBJ2-2|-
CASSQELAGGNTGELFF
TGTGCCAGCAGCCAAGAATTAGCGGGGGGAAACACCGGGGAGCTGTTTTTT
>-|TRBV3-1/TRBV3-2|TRBJ1-1|-
CASSQAGGRGAFF
TGTGCCAGCAGCCAAGCCGGGGGGCGCGGAGCTTTCTTT
>-|TRBV6-1|TRBJ1-2|-
CASSEILGGIFTF
TGTGCCAGCAGTGAAATCCTGGGGGGGATATTCACCTTC
>TRBD2|TRBV19|TRBJ2-7|-
CASRSLAGDYEQYF
TGTGCCAGTAGGAGCTTAGCGGGGGACTACGAGCAGTACTTC
>-|TRBV11-3|TRBJ2-2|-
CASSLVSLTGELFF
TGTGCCAGCAGCTTAGTTAGCCTGACCGGGGAGCTGTTTTTT
>-|TRBV7-6|TRBJ1-1|-
CASSLGTRALNTEAFF
TGTGCCAGCAGCTTAGGGACCCGGGCCCTCAACACTGAAGCTTTCTTT
>-|TRBV6-2/TRBV6-3|TRBJ1-4|-
CASSLQRIGKLFF
TGTGCCAGCAGTCTTCAGAGGATTGGAAAACTGTTTTTT
>-|TRBV19|TRBJ2-3|-
CASTAGTDTQYF
TGTGCCAGTACGGCAGGCACAGATACGCAGTATTTT
>TRBD1|TRBV28|TRBJ2-2|-
CASTSPGTGPTGELFF
TGTGCCAGCACTTCGCCCGGGACAGGGCCGACCGGGGAGCTGTTTTTT
>TRBD2|TRBV25-1|TRBJ2-5|-
CASRGTSGGAKVETQYF
TGTGCCAGCAGAGGGACTAGCGGGGGGGCGAAGGTAGAGACCCAGTACTTC
>-|TRBV27|TRBJ1-4|-
CASSQTGGEKLFF
TGTGCCAGCAGTCAGACAGGCGGGGAAAAACTGTTTTTT